The sequence of this T cell receptor beta chain was determined in a study of neoadjuvant anti-PD-1 for oral cavity cancer. CDR1 and CDR2 (germline): SQVTM, ANQGSEA. This CDR3 spans 15 amino acids. V lost 4 bases and J lost 0, with 13 bases in between. Study-wide points: Only three patients per response group were TCR-analyzed; validation needed.

Generated by immunoSEQ multiplex PCR, the TCRdb table keeps only in-frame clones and is missing some. The sample shows around 81,000 clones, around 80% of them seen only once. The patients had HPV-negative, locally advanced oral cavity squamous cell carcinoma. Blood cells were analyzed directly, without culture or expansion. A note on this clone: Antigen: not known.

The TCR sequence derives from a person between 35 and 79 years old with oral cavity squamous cell carcinoma. V usage is TRBV29-1 and J usage is TRBJ2-1; D tentatively fits TRBD1 or TRBD2 (7 bases each). Material: PBMCs, obtained before nivolumab (anti-PD-1) treatment. The CDR3 sequence is CSVVGGDSSYNEQFF. The CDR3, as DNA: TGCAGCGTTGTGGGAGGGGACAGCTCCTACAATGAGCAGTTCTTC.